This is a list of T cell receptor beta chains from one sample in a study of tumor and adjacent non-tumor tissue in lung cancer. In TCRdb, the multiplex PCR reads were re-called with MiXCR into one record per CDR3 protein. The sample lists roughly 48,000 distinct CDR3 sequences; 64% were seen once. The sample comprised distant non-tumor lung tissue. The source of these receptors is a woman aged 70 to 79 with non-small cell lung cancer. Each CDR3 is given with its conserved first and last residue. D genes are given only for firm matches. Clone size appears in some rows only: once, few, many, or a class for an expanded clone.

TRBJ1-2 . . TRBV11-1 TGTGCCAGACATTCGGGAGTTGGCTATGGCTACACCTTC CARHSGVGYGYTF
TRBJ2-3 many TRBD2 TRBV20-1 TGCAGTGCAAGAATAGCGGGAGCCACAGATACGCAGTATTTT CSARIAGATDTQYF
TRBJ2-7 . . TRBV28 TGTGCCAGAAGCTCCGCGACCGGGGCAGCCTTCTACGAGCAGTACTTC CARSSATGAAFYEQYF
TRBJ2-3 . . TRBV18 TGTGCCAGCTCGAAAGGGGTCACAGATACGCAGTATTTT CASSKGVTDTQYF
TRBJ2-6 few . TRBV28 TGTGCCAGCAGTTTAACAGGGTCATCCCCCTCTGGGGCCAACGTCCTGACTTTC CASSLTGSSPSGANVLTF
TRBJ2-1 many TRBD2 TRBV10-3 TGTGCCATCAGTGCTCGGACTAGCGGGAGTAGCGGTGAGCAGTTCTTC CAISARTSGSSGEQFF
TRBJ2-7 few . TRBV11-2 TGTGCCAGCGGTGGGAGCTCCTACGAGCAGTACTTC CASGGSSYEQYF
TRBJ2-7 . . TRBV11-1 TGTGCCAGTAGATTCGAAGCGGGTCGGTATGAGCAGTACTTC CASRFEAGRYEQYF
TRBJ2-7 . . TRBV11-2 TGTGCCAGCAGCAACAGGGACTCCTCCTCCGAGCAGTACTTC CASSNRDSSSEQYF
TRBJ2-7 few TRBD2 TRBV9 TGTGCCAGCAGCGTAGGGGCTAGCGGGAGCCTCCTCTACGAGCAGTACTTC CASSVGASGSLLYEQYF
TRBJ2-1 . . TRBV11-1 TGTGCCAGCAGCCCCGGACCCGTCGGTGGGCAGCTCTTC CASSPGPVGGQLF
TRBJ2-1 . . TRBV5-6 TGTGCCAGCAGTCCCTACTGGGCAATGAGGATGGCCAATGAGCAGTTCTTC CASSPYWAMRMANEQFF
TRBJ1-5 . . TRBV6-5 TGTGCCAACAGTTACGAGGGCCCCCACCAGTCCCAGCATTTT CANSYEGPHQSQHF
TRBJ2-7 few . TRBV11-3 TGTGCCAGCAACTTAAGTCTGGCCTCCTACGAGAAGTACTTC CASNLSLASYEKYF
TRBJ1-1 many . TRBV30 TGTGCCTGGAGTCCCGAGATGAACACTGAAGCTTTCTTT CAWSPEMNTEAFF
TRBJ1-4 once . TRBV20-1 TGCAGTGCTAGCCCGGTCATGGGTGGCAGTGAAAAACTGTTTTTT CSASPVMGGSEKLFF
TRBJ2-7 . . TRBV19 TGTGCCAGTAGTCACGCAGGGGGGTCCTACGAGCAGTACTTC CASSHAGGSYEQYF
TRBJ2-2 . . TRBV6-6 TGTGCCAGCAGTTACCCCAGAGGAATGGGGTCCCTCGGGGAGCTATTTTTT CASSYPRGMGSLGELFF
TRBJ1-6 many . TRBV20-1 TGCAGTGCTAGAGAGATGTCCCGTGGGGCTTCACCCCTCCACTTT CSAREMSRGASPLHF
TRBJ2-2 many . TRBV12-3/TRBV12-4 TGTGCCACCAGTTTATCTGGGGGCGGCACCGGGGAGCTGTTTTTT CATSLSGGGTGELFF
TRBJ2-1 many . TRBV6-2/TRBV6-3 TGTGCCAGCAGACCATGGAGGGGTAGCGGCTGCAATGAGCAGTTCTTC CASRPWRGSGCNEQFF
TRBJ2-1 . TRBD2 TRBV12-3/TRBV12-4 TGTGCCAGCAGTTTCGCCTGGACTAGCTCCAATGAGCAGTTCTTC CASSFAWTSSNEQFF
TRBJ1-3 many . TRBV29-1 TGCAGCGCTGACAGCAGGACCACCATATATTTT CSADSRTTIYF
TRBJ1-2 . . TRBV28 TGTGCCAGCAGTTTAGGTCGGATACTCTTCAAGGACTATGGCTACACCTTC CASSLGRILFKDYGYTF
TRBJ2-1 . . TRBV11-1 TGTGCCAACAGCTTTCCCCTGTGGGAGTACCCCTACAATAAGCAGTTCTTC CANSFPLWEYPYNKQFF
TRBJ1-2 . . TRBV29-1 TGCAGCGTTGAATCTAGAAACTCCTATGGCTACATCTTC CSVESRNSYGYIF
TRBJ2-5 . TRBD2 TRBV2 TGTGCCAGCAGTGAAGCGCGGGCGGGAGGGTTGGAGACCCAGTACTTC CASSEARAGGLETQYF
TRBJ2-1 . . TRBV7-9 TGTGCCAGCATAGGGCAGGGATTCTATAAAGAGCAGTTCTTC CASIGQGFYKEQFF
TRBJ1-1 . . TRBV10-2 TGCGCCAACAGTGAGTGGAGCACTCTGAACACTGGAACTTTCTTT CANSEWSTLNTGTFF
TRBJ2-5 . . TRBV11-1 TGTGCAAGCGGGTCACGGATTAGCGGACACCAAGAGACCCAGTACTTC CASGSRISGHQETQYF
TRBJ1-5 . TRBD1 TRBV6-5 TGTGTCAGCAGTACCGACAGGGGTCGGGGTCAGTCCCAGCATTTT CVSSTDRGRGQSQHF
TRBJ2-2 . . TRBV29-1 TGTAGCGTTTCCAGACATGATAACACCGGGGAGCTGTTTTTT CSVSRHDNTGELFF
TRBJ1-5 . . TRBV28 TGTGCCAGCAGTTTCAGGACATGGGGCCATCAGCCCCAGCATTTT CASSFRTWGHQPQHF
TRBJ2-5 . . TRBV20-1 TGCAGTGCTAGTCCACAAGAGACCCAGTACTTC CSASPQETQYF